These T cell receptor beta chains were read from a single sample in a study of immune cell composition in non-small cell lung cancer. The data were produced by immunoSEQ multiplex PCR, yet TCRdb's version contains in-frame clones alone and is incomplete. The table shows over 1,500 clones, with about four fifths occurring only once. The same data also went into a second study, on CD4 T cells in lung cancer.

The sample taken for sequencing was lung tumor tissue. These receptors originate from a human donor with non-small cell lung cancer. Each CDR3 is given with its conserved first and last residue.

V gene	CDR3 length	J gene	CDR3 protein
TRBV11-2	15	TRBJ1-5	CASSQQGAGNQPQHF
TRBV27	14	TRBJ2-1	CASSLLQGALETFF
TRBV28	16	TRBJ2-7	CASRSLLGRFSYEQYF
TRBV19	19	TRBJ1-4	CASSIQGQGPLSTNEKLFF
TRBV11-3	14	TRBJ2-1	CASSFFQGANEQFF
TRBV4-1	14	TRBJ2-7	CASSQGGEAYEQYF
TRBV18	15	TRBJ1-1	CASSPPGGFVSEAFF
TRBV7-2	15	TRBJ2-4	CASSPRTGWENIQYF
TRBV14	16	TRBJ1-2	CASSPRGAPSNYGYTF
TRBV11-3	13	TRBJ1-1	CASSPRRGREAFF
TRBV2	16	TRBJ2-1	CASSDRGLAGLSEQFF
TRBV5-1	15	TRBJ1-6	CASSVITPGDSPLHF
TRBV29-1	14	TRBJ2-3	CSVDGGGATDTQYF
TRBV28	14	TRBJ2-7	CASSLFGESYEQYF
TRBV10-2	14	TRBJ1-2	CASSYSNSNYGYTF
TRBV19	15	TRBJ1-2	CASSMGPGAIHGYTF
TRBV6-6	15	TRBJ2-3	CASSYWSGLVDTQYF
TRBV7-3	15	TRBJ1-2	CASSLTGGGGYGYTF
TRBV6-1	14	TRBJ1-1	CASSGQGTGTEAFF
TRBV7-9	13	TRBJ2-1	CASSLAGGNEQFF
TRBV6-1	14	TRBJ1-2	CASSRQGALQGYTF
TRBV7-9	16	TRBJ2-3	CASSLEASGGTDTQYF
TRBV27	15	TRBJ2-3	CASSHRGVSKDTQYF
TRBV7-2	16	TRBJ2-2	CASSFSGGPGTGELFF
TRBV7-3	14	TRBJ2-3	CASSHGTDTDTQYF
TRBV5-4	15	TRBJ2-1	CASSFSGGPYNEQFF
TRBV18	14	TRBJ1-2	CASSTTGLESGYTF
TRBV27	15	TRBJ2-2	CASSLGGSGTGELFF
TRBV7-2	18	TRBJ2-7	CASSSANLPGQGAWEQYF
TRBV18	15	TRBJ2-7	CASSPIRGASYEQYF
TRBV5-6	15	TRBJ2-3	CASSPTGGITDTQYF
TRBV4-2	15	TRBJ2-4	CASSQYGGGNNVQYF
TRBV7-3	15	TRBJ2-3	CASSFGTSGSDTQYF
TRBV6-5	15	TRBJ2-7	CASSYGTVPSYEQYF
TRBV14	13	TRBJ1-2	CASSQAGIHGYTF
TRBV6-1	14	TRBJ1-1	CASSDRGGNTEAFF
TRBV27	14	TRBJ2-3	CASTLAGAGDTQYF
TRBV7-3	19	TRBJ2-3	CASSLIVGGGQSDTDTQYF
TRBV19	19	TRBJ1-6	CASSQPTGQGVYSGSPLHF
TRBV9	15	TRBJ2-6	CASSVRGVGANVLTF
TRBV4-2	14	TRBJ1-5	CASSLGQGNQPQHF
TRBV30	12	TRBJ1-2	CAWSGGLGGYTF
TRBV2	14	TRBJ2-7	CASQSRGLVYEQYF
TRBV7-9	13	TRBJ1-4	CASSWPQGSGLFF
TRBV4-3	15	TRBJ2-7	CASSQARGNRDEQYF
TRBV5-1	15	TRBJ1-3	CASSLASSAGNTIYF
TRBV6-6	16	TRBJ1-5	CASTSPARGFNQPQHF
TRBV11-3	17	TRBJ2-7	CASSLRDPGQGSYEQYF
TRBV6-6	15	TRBJ2-7	CASSYPTGGSYEQYF
TRBV4-1	14	TRBJ2-7	CASSQSPGDYEQYF
TRBV10-3	15	TRBJ1-5	CASGRTGQGDQPQHF